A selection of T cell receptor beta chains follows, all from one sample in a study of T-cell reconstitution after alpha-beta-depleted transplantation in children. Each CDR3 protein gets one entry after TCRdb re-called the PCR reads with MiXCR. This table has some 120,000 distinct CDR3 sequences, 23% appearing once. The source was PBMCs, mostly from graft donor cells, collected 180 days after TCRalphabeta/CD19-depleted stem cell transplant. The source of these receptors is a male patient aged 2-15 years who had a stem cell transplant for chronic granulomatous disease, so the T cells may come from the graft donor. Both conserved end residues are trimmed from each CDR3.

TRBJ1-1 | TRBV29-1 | SVHSGQYTEAF
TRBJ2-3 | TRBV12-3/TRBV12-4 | ASFPSGYTDTQY
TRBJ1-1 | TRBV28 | ASSRNRFAEAF
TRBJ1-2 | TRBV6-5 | ASSYQGQFYGYT
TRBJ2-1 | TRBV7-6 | ASSSTSFGGGEQF
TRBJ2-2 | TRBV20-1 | SAPIAGENTGELF
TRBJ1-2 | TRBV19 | ASELGAGYT
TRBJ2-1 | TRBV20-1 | SAKFGGPSNEQF
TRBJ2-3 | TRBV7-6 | ASSLAGNTDTQY
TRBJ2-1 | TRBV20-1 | SAQSGRTSYNEQF
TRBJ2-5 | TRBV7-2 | ASSSLETQY
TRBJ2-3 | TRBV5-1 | ASSWGLAGEADTQY
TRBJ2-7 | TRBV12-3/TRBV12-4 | ASSPSDSEQY
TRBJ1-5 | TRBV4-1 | ASSQDPGSHLNQPQH
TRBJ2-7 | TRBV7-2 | ASSFLVLADSYEQY
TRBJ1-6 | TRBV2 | ASSAIGTGRGTLH
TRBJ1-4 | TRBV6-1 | ASSPGTRVAKLF
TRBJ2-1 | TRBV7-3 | ASSLSGSGAANYNEQF
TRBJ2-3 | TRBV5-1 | ASSNRLAQPTDTQY
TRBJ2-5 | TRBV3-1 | ASSQIAGSPRGTQY
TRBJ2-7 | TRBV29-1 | SVADSIPYEQY
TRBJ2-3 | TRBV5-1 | ASSLKGPDTQY
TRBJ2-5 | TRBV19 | ASKRDFQETQY
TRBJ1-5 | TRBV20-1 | SARDGGQGSQPQH
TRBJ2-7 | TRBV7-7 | ASIPRVTYEQY
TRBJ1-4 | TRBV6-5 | ASSYPEDRSNEKLF
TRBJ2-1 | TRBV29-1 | SVEASTREGF
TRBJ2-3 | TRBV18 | ASSSTLDILSTDTQY
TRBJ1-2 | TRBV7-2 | ASSYKQGGGYT
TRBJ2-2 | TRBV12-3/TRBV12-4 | ASSSLMGAGELF
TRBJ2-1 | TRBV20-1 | SARSLQAGFNEQF
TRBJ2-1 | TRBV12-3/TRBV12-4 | ASSLGVAVVYEQF
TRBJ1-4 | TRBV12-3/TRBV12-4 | ASSSDSILRKLF
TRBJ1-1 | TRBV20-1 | SARDRPNTEAF
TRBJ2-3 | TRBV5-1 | ASSSGTKLDTQY
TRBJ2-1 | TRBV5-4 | ASSLPGLSSYNEQF
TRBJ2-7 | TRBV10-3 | AISDRDRVYYEQY
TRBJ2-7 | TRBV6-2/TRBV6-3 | ASRLYRRLAYEQY
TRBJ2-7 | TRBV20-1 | SARDPGGGGSEQY
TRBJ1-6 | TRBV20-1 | SASPGTANSPLH
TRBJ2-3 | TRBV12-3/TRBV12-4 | ASSPLAGGRVDTQY
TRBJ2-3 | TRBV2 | ASSDGLADYTDTQY
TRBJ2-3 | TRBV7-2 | ASSLVVLEGADTQY
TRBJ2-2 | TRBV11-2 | ASIPGSSRGYTGELF
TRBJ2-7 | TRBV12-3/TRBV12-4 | ASTQGGGHEQY
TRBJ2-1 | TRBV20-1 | SARDRTPKHGSYNEQF
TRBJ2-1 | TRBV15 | ATSRVRWGAGFNEQF
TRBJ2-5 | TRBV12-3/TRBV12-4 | ASSFFWGGTGQETQY